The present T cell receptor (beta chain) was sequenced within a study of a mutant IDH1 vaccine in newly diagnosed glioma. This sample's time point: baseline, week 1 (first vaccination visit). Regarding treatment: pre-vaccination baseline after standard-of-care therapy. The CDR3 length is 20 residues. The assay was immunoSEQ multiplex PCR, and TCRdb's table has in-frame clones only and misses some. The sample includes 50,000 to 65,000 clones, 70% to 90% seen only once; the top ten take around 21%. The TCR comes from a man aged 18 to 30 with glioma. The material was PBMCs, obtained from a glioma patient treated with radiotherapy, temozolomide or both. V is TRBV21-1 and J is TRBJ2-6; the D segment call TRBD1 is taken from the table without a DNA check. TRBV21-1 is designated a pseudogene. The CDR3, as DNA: TGTGCCAGCAGCCCAGTGAGGGACAGCGATCCCTCCTCTGGGGCCAACGTCCTGACTTTC. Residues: CASSPVRDSDPSSGANVLTF.